These 29 T cell receptor beta chains were sequenced from one sample in a study of T cells after yellow fever vaccination. TCRdb used MiXCR to reprocess the 5' RACE reads, holding one entry per CDR3 protein. Counted here are some 260,000 distinct CDR3 sequences, roughly 4.8% occurring once; the ten biggest clones make up less than 3.5%. The sample here was CD4+ T cells sorted from PBMCs, taken on the day of the yellow fever booster vaccination. These receptors all come from a man between 18 and 29 years old who received the YFV17D yellow fever vaccine.

This clonotype was seen many times. The V gene is TRBV6-6, the J gene TRBJ1-1; TRBD1 aligns across 11 bases. CDR1 and CDR2 from the germline V gene are MNHNY and SVGAGI (reference sequence). This CDR3 is 15 amino acids long. Trimming removed 6 bases from V and 1 base from J; junction bases left unmatched: 4. CDR3 in DNA: TGTGCCAGCAGGGAGGGACAGGGGGAGAACACTGAAGCTTTCTTT. This gives the protein CASREGQGENTEAFF.

The table lists this clonotype with a few counts. This chain connects TRBV20-1 to TRBJ2-5; 10 positions agree with TRBD2. Germline V gene sequence: CDR1 DFQATT, CDR2 SNEGSKA (reference sequence). This CDR3 spans 14 amino acids. With V trimmed by 5 bases and J by 4 bases, 7 bases remained unmatched. The CDR3 sequence: CSAPSGGAIETQYF. CDR3 DNA sequence: TGCAGTGCTCCAAGCGGGGGGGCCATAGAGACCCAGTACTTC.

The chain combines TRBV7-2 with TRBJ1-5, with D unresolved. Germline V gene lookup returns CDR1 SGHTA and CDR2 FQGNSA. Trimming removed 5 bases from V and 4 bases from J, with 12 bases in between. This CDR3 spans 14 amino acids. In DNA, the CDR3 is TGTGCCAGCAGCCGAGGACGGAAGAATCAGCCCCAGCATTTT. As protein: CASSRGRKNQPQHF.

The chain links TRBV29-1 to TRBJ2-5, with 7 bases identical to TRBD1. Germline CDR1 and CDR2: SQVTM and ANQGSEA. The CDR3 covers 14 residues. Trimming cost V 4 bases and J 4 bases; bases outside gene matches: 9. CDR3 nucleotide sequence: TGCAGCGTTGTTAACAGGGGTTCCGCAGAGACCCAGTACTTC. This encodes CSVVNRGSAETQYF.

This clonotype was recorded at least ten times. The chain combines TRBV5-4 with TRBJ2-1; unclear D gene. Per germline, CDR1 SGHNT and CDR2 YYREEE (reference sequence). V lost 1 base, J lost 5 bases, and 7 bases lay in between. The CDR3 totals 13 residues. The CDR3 protein is CASSLFLNNEQFF. CDR3 in DNA: TGTGCCAGCAGCTTGTTTCTTAACAATGAGCAGTTCTTC.

This clonotype occurred many times. The chain employs TRBV7-9 and TRBJ2-5; no clear D. Germline V CDR1 and CDR2: SEHNR, FQNEAQ (reference sequence). The CDR3 runs to 15 residues. The V gene lost 1 base and the J gene lost 2 bases, with 11 bases spanning the gap. CDR3 protein: CASSLGSGLQETQYF. The CDR3 DNA sequence: TGTGCCAGCAGCTTAGGGTCCGGGTTACAAGAGACCCAGTACTTC.

This clonotype was counted only a few times. This chain links TRBV4-3 with TRBJ2-3; 8 nucleotides align to TRBD2. The germline gives CDR1 LGHNA, CDR2 YSLEER. This CDR3 is built from 19 residues. Trimming cost V 4 bases and J 0 bases; bases outside gene matches: 15. CDR3: CASSRRDGGARGSTDTQYF. DNA of the CDR3: TGCGCCAGCAGCCGCCGGGACGGGGGGGCAAGAGGGAGCACAGATACGCAGTATTTT.

This chain uses TRBV12-3 or TRBV12-4 with TRBJ1-4, with a possible D match to TRBD1 (5 bases). This CDR3 region has 15 residues. The V end was cut by 6 bases, the J end by 3 bases, with 14 bases between. CDR3 nucleotide sequence: TGTGCCAGCAGATCCCAGGGAAGAGCTAATGAAAAACTGTTTTTT. Protein product: CASRSQGRANEKLFF.

This clonotype was detected a few times. The CDR3 region has the DNA TGTGCCAGCAGCCAAGATAAAGGGCCTGTTCACGATGAGCAGTTCTTC. Translated: CASSQDKGPVHDEQFF. The gene calls are TRBV4-2 and TRBJ2-1; no definite D call. This CDR3 comprises 16 residues. Germline V gives CDR1 LGHNA, CDR2 YNFKEQ. The V end was cut by 0 bases, the J end by 8 bases, with 17 bases between.

A word on this clonotype: A read error may explain this, as a much larger clone is one base away. V is TRBV18 and J is TRBJ1-1; weak D call: TRBD1 (6 bases). Germline V gene sequence: CDR1 KGHSH, CDR2 LQKENI. CDR3 length: 13 residues. In nucleotides, the CDR3 is TGTGCCAGCTCACCTACACGGGACACTGAATCTTTCTTT. It translates to CASSPTRDTESFF.

Here the CDR3 DNA reads TGCGCCAGCAGCCAAGCCCGGACAGGGATCCTCGACTCTGGAAACACCATATATTTT. Translating gives CASSQARTGILDSGNTIYF. The rearrangement uses TRBV4-1 and TRBJ1-3; 8 positions match TRBD1. Germline V gives CDR1 MGHRA, CDR2 YSYEKL. The CDR3 spans 19 residues. Trimming took 1 base from V and 0 from J; bases not matched to a gene: 11.

This clonotype has just a few counts. V usage is TRBV7-2 and J usage is TRBJ2-2; TRBD1 is a possible D gene (5 bases). The ends were cut back, 0 bases at V and 5 bases at J, with 10 bases in the middle. Germline values: CDR1 SGHTA, CDR2 FQGNSA. This CDR3 has 15 amino acids. CDR3 in amino acids: CASSLAPGRTGELFF. CDR3 DNA: TGTGCCAGCAGCTTAGCGCCAGGGCGGACCGGGGAGCTGTTTTTT.

The chain couples TRBV20-1 to TRBJ1-5; D is unresolved. Trimming shortened V by 1 base and J by 7 bases, and 11 bases separated the two germline ends. CDR3 length: 13 residues. Looked up from germline, CDR1 is DFQATT and CDR2 is SNEGSKA (reference sequence). The CDR3 nucleotides read TGCAGTGCTAGAGCAAGGGAGCTGCAGCCCCAGCATTTT. Protein: CSARARELQPQHF.

This clonotype was seen a handful of times. The V and J genes are TRBV12-3 or TRBV12-4 and TRBJ1-1; D not resolved. The length of the CDR3 is 13 residues. V was clipped by 2 bases and J by 0 bases, with 4 bases between them. In DNA form, the CDR3 reads TGTGCCAGCAGTTTAATGCTGAACACTGAAGCTTTCTTT. Translated: CASSLMLNTEAFF.

The chain has TRBV6-5 and TRBJ1-1; 8 bases are shared with TRBD1. This CDR3 spans 14 amino acids. The V gene end was trimmed by 7 bases and the J gene end by 5 bases; junction bases not matched to a gene: 9. The V gene's germline CDR1 is MNHEY and CDR2 SVGAGI. The CDR3 region has the DNA TGTGCCAGCATTCCGGACAGGGTCGCAACTGAAGCTTTCTTT. Its translation: CASIPDRVATEAFF.

This clonotype turned up a few times. This sequence joins TRBV20-1 and TRBJ2-7; D may be TRBD2 (5 bases). Germline V lookup: CDR1 DFQATT, CDR2 SNEGSKA (reference sequence). The V and J ends lost 4 bases and 0 bases respectively, with 7 bases between them. The CDR3 is 12 amino acids. The CDR3 DNA follows: TGCAGTGCTAACCGGGGCTCCTACGAGCAGTACGTC. Its translation: CSANRGSYEQYV.

This clonotype came up many times. One end of the junction does not line up with germline, which may come from a read error. The genes are TRBV12-3 or TRBV12-4 and TRBJ1-4; no reliable D call. CDR3 length: 14 residues. The CDR3 spells CASSIRTVNGKLFF. The CDR3 bases are TGTGCCAGCAGTATCAGGACGGTTAATGGAAAACTGTTTTTT.

This clonotype occurred a few times. The DNA of the CDR3 is TGTGCCAGCAGCCGGACTAGCGGGGGGAGCTCCTACGAGCAGTACTTC. Translation: CASSRTSGGSSYEQYF. This rearrangement joins TRBV7-2 to TRBJ2-7; 14 bases are a match to TRBD2. V dropped 5 bases and J dropped 0; count of bases not matched to a gene: 3. Per the germline V gene, CDR1 is SGHTA and CDR2 is FQGNSA. The CDR3 is made up of 16 amino acids.

This clonotype has more than one count but fewer than ten. V and J are TRBV10-1 and TRBJ2-3; D uncertain. V gave up 6 bases and J gave up 1 base, with 17 bases separating them. The CDR3 spans 16 residues. Germline CDR1 and CDR2: WNHNN and SYGVQD (reference sequence). The CDR3 DNA sequence: TGCGCCAGCAGCCCAGTCGAAGGACGTGGCACAGATACGCAGTATTTT. As protein: CASSPVEGRGTDTQYF.

This clonotype has more than one count but fewer than ten. This rearrangement joins TRBV5-5 to TRBJ2-5, with D maybe TRBD1 (6 bases). Trimming cost V 0 bases and J 4 bases, with 13 bases left between them. Per germline, CDR1 SGHKS and CDR2 YYEKEE (reference sequence). This CDR3 spans 15 amino acids. The CDR3 DNA is TGTGCCAGCAGCTTGGGGGGGTGGACAGTAGAGACCCAGTACTTC. Amino acid sequence: CASSLGGWTVETQYF.

This clonotype has just a few counts. The V gene is TRBV20-1, the J gene TRBJ2-1; tentatively, D is TRBD1 (6 bases). Germline V CDR1 and CDR2: DFQATT, SNEGSKA (reference sequence). This CDR3 spans 14 amino acids. The germline V and J ends were trimmed by 3 bases and 7 bases, with 16 bases remaining between them. CDR3 DNA sequence: TGCAGTGCTAGGCGGCAGGGGTTGTTAAATGAGCAGTTCTTC. It specifies CSARRQGLLNEQFF.

In this sample, this clonotype turned up a few times. The chain employs TRBV12-3 or TRBV12-4 and TRBJ1-4; tentatively, D is TRBD1 (6 bases). V lost 7 bases and J lost 8, with 14 bases in between. The CDR3 covers 13 residues. The CDR3 region has the DNA TGTGCCAGCAACGAGGGGGGAAGAGAAAAACTGTTTTTT. This translates into CASNEGGREKLFF.

The rearrangement links TRBV12-3 or TRBV12-4 to TRBJ1-2; maybe TRBD1 (6 bases). V was shortened by 6 bases and J by 6 bases, with 14 bases between the two germline ends. The CDR3 has 13 residues. The CDR3 spells CASSFPGVDGYTF. The CDR3 nucleotides are TGTGCCAGCAGCTTCCCAGGGGTCGATGGCTACACCTTC.

This clonotype came up many times. The chain uses TRBV5-1 and TRBJ2-1; possibly TRBD1 or TRBD2 for D (5 bases each). CDR3 length equals 13 residues. CDR1 SGHRS and CDR2 YFSETQ come from the germline V gene. Trimming removed 3 bases from V and 9 bases from J, with 13 bases in between. CDR3 region: CASSSEGPPEQFF. CDR3 bases: TGCGCCAGCAGCTCTGAGGGGCCCCCTGAGCAGTTCTTC.

This clonotype is medium-sized in the sample. The chain carries TRBV4-3 and TRBJ1-2, with D perhaps TRBD1 (6 bases). The CDR3 is 16 residues long. V gave up 0 bases and J gave up 4 bases, with 15 bases separating them. Germline CDR1 and CDR2: LGHNA and YSLEER. CDR3 residues: CASSQDYGGGGYGYTF. The CDR3 DNA sequence: TGCGCCAGCAGCCAAGATTACGGGGGCGGAGGCTATGGCTACACCTTC.

The V call is TRBV7-8, the J call TRBJ2-7; 7 nucleotides agree with TRBD1. The CDR3 runs to 15 residues. Germline assignment: CDR1 SGHVS and CDR2 FQNEAQ. V lost 5 bases to trimming and J lost 2 bases; unmatched junction nucleotides: 9. The CDR3 loop is CASSLETGFTYEQYF. The CDR3 nucleotides read TGTGCCAGCAGCCTTGAGACAGGGTTTACCTACGAGCAGTACTTC. Complete variable domain (other parts from reference TRBV7-8 and TRBJ2-7): GAGVSQSPRYKVAKRGQDVALRCDPISGHVSLFWYQQALGQGPEFLTYFQNEAQLDKSGLPSDRFFAERPEGSVSTLKIQRTQQEDSAVYLCASSLETGFTYEQYFGPGTRLTVT.

The J gene is TRBJ2-5, the V gene TRBV20-1, with 7 bases fitting TRBD2. Looked up from germline, CDR1 is DFQATT and CDR2 is SNEGSKA (reference sequence). This CDR3 comprises 14 residues. With 2 bases clipped from V and 3 bases from J, the junction kept 6 bases outside the gene matches. For the CDR3, the DNA is TGCAGTGCTAGAATACCAGCGGGGAAAGAGACCCAGTACTTC. Its protein product is CSARIPAGKETQYF.

This clonotype showed up many times. The V gene is TRBV5-1, the J gene TRBJ2-1, with 12 bases lining up with TRBD2. Germline V CDR1 and CDR2: SGHRS, YFSETQ. V was pared by 4 bases and J by 12 bases, with 11 bases of the junction left unmatched. The CDR3 sequence is 15 residues long. The CDR3: CASSEGLAGSGRQFF. The CDR3 region has the DNA TGCGCCAGCAGCGAAGGACTAGCGGGGTCCGGGAGGCAGTTCTTC.

The rearrangement joins TRBV15 to TRBJ1-5; D possibly corresponds to TRBD1 (6 bases). This CDR3 is built from 14 residues. V was trimmed by 5 bases and J by 7 bases, leaving 15 bases between them. CDR1 is LNHNV, CDR2 YYDKDF, per germline (reference sequence). Here the CDR3 DNA reads TGTGCCACCAGCCGGGGACAAGCGGGACAGCCCCAGCATTTT. Amino acids: CATSRGQAGQPQHF.